This T cell receptor beta chain was identified in a study of T cells expressing NK-cell markers. This CDR3 comprises 15 residues. Germline loops: CDR1 MNHEY, CDR2 SVGAGI. cDNA encoding TCR beta was synthesized via 5'RACE template switching incorporating UMIs. From the 5' RACE reads, TCRdb lists one entry per CDR3 protein and no DNA. This sample lists roughly 430,000 distinct CDR3 sequences; its ten largest clones have roughly 8%. The clonotype originates from a woman aged 18 to 75 in good health. The sample comprised blood T cells: a sorted CD56 or NKG2C T cell subset, CD4+ or CD8+ T cells, or bulk PBMC T cells (not recorded which). The chain combines TRBV6-5 with TRBJ2-7; TCRdb selects TRBD2, and the lack of DNA leaves this call unchecked. CDR3 region: CASSSLGIAELEQYF.